Each of the 20 T cell receptor beta chains below was sequenced from the same sample in a study of shared clonotypes between healthy human individuals. Generated by immunoSEQ multiplex PCR, the TCRdb table keeps only in-frame clones and is missing some. The data hold approximately 2.3 million clones, with 90% to 95% observed a single time. Sequencing was done on a sample of naive CD4+ T cells from PBMCs. Subset denoted: CD45RA+ positively selected. The origin of the receptors is a man between 18 and 35 years old in good health. Some clones in this sample may be carry-over from other donors' samples.

CDR3 in DNA: TGCGCCAGCAGCCAAGATCCCGGAGAAAAACTGTTTTTT. This gives the protein CASSQDPGEKLFF. The chain uses TRBV4-1 and TRBJ1-4; no clear D gene. CDR3 length equals 13 residues. Trimming took off 0 bases at V and 8 bases at J, with 7 bases between the two ends. In germline, CDR1 is MGHRA, CDR2 YSYEKL.

Concerning this clone itself: Other DNA sequences of this sample code for an identical CDR3. The V and J genes are TRBV7-9 and TRBJ1-4, with 7 bases lining up with TRBD1. CDR1 SEHNR and CDR2 FQNEAQ come from the germline V gene (reference sequence). The CDR3 loop spans 14 amino acids. The V and J ends lost 5 bases and 2 bases, in that order; junction bases with no gene match: 2. CDR3 in DNA: TGTGCCAGCAGCCCGGGACAGACTAATGAAAAACTGTTTTTT. Its protein is CASSPGQTNEKLFF.

The genes are TRBV6-1 and TRBJ1-6, with D unclear. Per the germline V gene, CDR1 is MNHNS and CDR2 is SASEGT. The germline V and J ends were trimmed by 0 bases and 9 bases, with 3 bases remaining between them. This CDR3 spans 12 amino acids. The CDR3 coding sequence is TGTGCCAGCAGTGAAGCTCGTTCACCCCTCCACTTT. Encoded protein: CASSEARSPLHF.

The rearrangement joins TRBV27 to TRBJ2-2; no definite D call. Germline V gene lookup returns CDR1 MNHEY and CDR2 SMNVEV (reference sequence). This CDR3 contains 18 residues. Trimming shortened V by 7 bases and J by 3 bases, and 24 bases separated the two germline ends. The CDR3 loop is CASTSFGRSDQYTGELFF. In nucleotides, the CDR3 is TGTGCCAGCACCTCTTTCGGAAGATCCGATCAATACACCGGGGAGCTGTTTTTT.

To note about this clone: Different DNA sequences within this sample yield the same CDR3. The gene calls are TRBV5-1 and TRBJ2-2; possibly TRBD1 for D (6 bases). CDR1 and CDR2 (germline): SGHRS, YFSETQ. CDR3 size: 15 residues. The ends were cut back, 4 bases at V and 1 base at J, with 11 bases in the middle. The CDR3, as DNA: TGCGCCAGCAGCCTCCAGGGACAGAACACCGGGGAGCTGTTTTTT. It yields the protein CASSLQGQNTGELFF.

With regard to this clone: Distinct nucleotide sequences in the sample also encode this CDR3. The chain is built from TRBV19 and TRBJ1-1; no firm D call. Trimming cost V 1 base and J 0 bases, with 0 bases left between them. CDR3 length: 12 residues. Germline V gene data show CDR1 as LNHDA and CDR2 as SQIVND (reference sequence). The CDR3 loop reads CASSIVNTEAFF. CDR3 nucleotide sequence: TGTGCCAGTAGTATAGTGAACACTGAAGCTTTCTTT.

The V call is TRBV15, the J call TRBJ1-1, with 9 bases fitting TRBD1. This CDR3 contains 15 residues. The J segment lost 5 bases and the V segment lost 2 bases, leaving 6 bases of the junction unmatched. Germline assignment: CDR1 LNHNV and CDR2 YYDKDF (reference sequence). The DNA for the CDR3 is TGTGCCACCAGCAGACCACAGGGGGCGAGAACTGAAGCTTTCTTT. This codes for CATSRPQGARTEAFF.

This rearrangement joins TRBV15 to TRBJ1-2; no definite D call. Trimming left V 1 base short and J 1 base short, with 10 bases between. The CDR3 is made up of 15 amino acids. CDR1 and CDR2 (germline): LNHNV, YYDKDF (reference sequence). The CDR3 region has the DNA TGTGCCACCAGCAGAGGCCTTGGCAGTAACTATGGCTACACCTTC. This sequence encodes CATSRGLGSNYGYTF.

This rearrangement joins TRBV18 to TRBJ2-7; 7 bases match TRBD1. After removal of 3 bases from V and 5 bases from J, the junction contained 10 bases not matched to a gene. CDR1 KGHSH and CDR2 LQKENI come from the germline V gene. The length of the CDR3 is 15 residues. The CDR3 protein is CASSPTGVYVDEQYF. Written as DNA, the CDR3 is TGTGCCAGCTCACCTACAGGGGTTTACGTGGACGAGCAGTACTTC. The variable domain in full, with the rest retrieved from reference TRBV18 and TRBJ2-7, is NAGVMQNPRHLVRRRGQEARLRCSPMKGHSHVYWYRQLPEEGLKFMVYLQKENIIDESGMPKERFSAEFPKEGPSILRIQQVVRGDSAAYFCASSPTGVYVDEQYFGPGTRLTVT.

V is TRBV5-1 and J is TRBJ2-3; 9 nucleotides agree with TRBD1. Germline trimming cut 0 bases from V and 3 bases from J; bases unmatched to any gene: 8. The CDR3 contains 17 residues. Per the germline V gene, CDR1 is SGHRS and CDR2 is YFSETQ. Written as DNA, the CDR3 is TGCGCCAGCAGCTTGGCCGTACAGGGGGCGTATACAGATACGCAGTATTTT. Amino acids: CASSLAVQGAYTDTQYF. Variable domain in full (rest from reference TRBV5-1 and TRBJ2-3): KAGVTQTPRYLIKTRGQQVTLSCSPISGHRSVSWYQQTPGQGLQFLFEYFSETQRNKGNFPGRFSGRQFSNSRSEMNVSTLELGDSALYLCASSLAVQGAYTDTQYFGPGTRLTVL.

V is TRBV5-4 and J is TRBJ1-2, with unresolved D. The CDR3 length is 13 residues. From germline, CDR1 is SGHNT and CDR2 YYREEE (reference sequence). Trimming cost V 5 bases and J 5 bases, with 13 bases left between them. CDR3 sequence reads: CASSTAGQYGYTF. Written as DNA, the CDR3 is TGTGCCAGCAGTACAGCAGGCCAGTATGGCTACACCTTC.

The J gene is TRBJ2-3, the V gene TRBV19, with 7 bases matching TRBD2. V trimming: 3 bases; J trimming: 4 bases; junction bases outside the gene matches: 7. The CDR3 extends over 15 amino acids. CDR1 is LNHDA, CDR2 SQIVND, per germline (reference sequence). The CDR3 loop is CASSIQAGRADTQYF. The CDR3 DNA reads TGTGCCAGTAGTATTCAAGCGGGAAGGGCAGATACGCAGTATTTT.

The chain has TRBV9 and TRBJ2-1; no reliable D call. Trimming cost V 0 bases and J 0 bases, with 19 bases left between them. CDR1 and CDR2 from the germline V gene are SGDLS and YYNGEE. CDR3 length: 19 residues. The CDR3 bases are TGTGCCAGCAGCGTAGGTCCCTTCCCGGCTGGAAGCTCCTACAATGAGCAGTTCTTC. Amino acid sequence: CASSVGPFPAGSSYNEQFF.

Concerning this clone: Different DNA sequences within this sample yield the same CDR3. The chain employs TRBV30 and TRBJ2-6; unclear D gene. This CDR3 contains 16 residues. V dropped 1 base and J dropped 1 base, with 11 bases sitting between them. Germline loops: CDR1 GTSNPN, CDR2 SVGIG (reference sequence). The CDR3 bases are TGTGCCTGGAGTGGGACGTCTAGGTCTGGGGCCAACGTCCTGACTTTC. Its protein product is CAWSGTSRSGANVLTF.

This chain connects TRBV28 to TRBJ1-2, with TRBD1 as a possible D gene (6 bases). Germline CDR1 is MDHEN and CDR2 is SYDVKM. The CDR3 sequence is 13 residues long. With 10 bases removed from V and 7 bases from J, the gap between germline ends came to 19 bases. The CDR3 DNA is TGTGCCATCAGACTAGACAGGAGGGGTGGCTACACCTTC. This codes for CAIRLDRRGGYTF.

The chain joins TRBV27 to TRBJ1-2, with a possible D match to TRBD1 (6 bases). The CDR3 extends over 17 amino acids. V lost 4 bases, J lost 4 bases, and 22 bases lay in between. Germline V lookup: CDR1 MNHEY, CDR2 SMNVEV (reference sequence). The CDR3 DNA is TGTGCCAGCAGTTGGCTAGTGCGGGGGGCGAGGGTCTATGGCTACACCTTC. It encodes CASSWLVRGARVYGYTF.

The chain employs TRBV19 and TRBJ2-3; a weak D match, TRBD2 (6 bases). The CDR3 has 14 residues. V was pared by 5 bases and J by 3 bases, with 12 bases between. Germline V gives CDR1 LNHDA, CDR2 SQIVND (reference sequence). The CDR3 loop is CASSRLVGTDTQYF. The CDR3 coding sequence is TGTGCCAGTAGTCGACTAGTTGGTACAGATACGCAGTATTTT.

CDR3 nucleotide sequence: TGCGCCAGCAGCCCCAGGGTTAGTATGAGCGGTTCTCGCACAGATACGCAGTATTTT. This encodes CASSPRVSMSGSRTDTQYF. V usage is TRBV4-3 and J usage is TRBJ2-3, with D possibly being TRBD1 or TRBD2 (5 bases each). The germline V gene has CDR1 LGHNA and CDR2 YSLEER. The V end was cut by 4 bases, the J end by 1 base, with 24 bases between. The CDR3 loop spans 19 amino acids.

V gene TRBV27 combines with J gene TRBJ2-7, with a possible D match to TRBD2 (7 bases). The CDR3 extends over 16 amino acids. Germline assignment: CDR1 MNHEY and CDR2 SMNVEV (reference sequence). V gave up 2 bases and J gave up 4 bases, with 18 bases separating them. CDR3 sequence reads: CASSLRLLGRGYEQYF. The CDR3, as DNA: TGTGCCAGCAGTTTACGCCTTCTGGGGAGGGGGTACGAGCAGTACTTC.

The gene calls are TRBV7-8 and TRBJ2-2, with 7 nucleotides matching TRBD1. Germline trimming cut 6 bases from V and 5 bases from J; bases unmatched to any gene: 6. The CDR3 length is 14 residues. Germline CDR1 SGHVS, CDR2 FQNEAQ. The CDR3: CASRSNRGTGELFF. CDR3 in DNA: TGTGCCAGCAGGTCCAACAGGGGAACCGGGGAGCTGTTTTTT.